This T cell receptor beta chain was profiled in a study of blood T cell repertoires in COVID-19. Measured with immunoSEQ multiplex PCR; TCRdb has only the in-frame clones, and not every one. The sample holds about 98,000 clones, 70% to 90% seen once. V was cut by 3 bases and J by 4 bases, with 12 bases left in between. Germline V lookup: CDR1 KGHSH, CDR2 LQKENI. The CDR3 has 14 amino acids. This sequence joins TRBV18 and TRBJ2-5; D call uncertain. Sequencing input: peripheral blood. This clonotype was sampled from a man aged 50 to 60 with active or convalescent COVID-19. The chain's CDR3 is CASSPLHSGETQYF. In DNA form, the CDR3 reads TGTGCCAGCTCACCTTTACACTCAGGAGAGACCCAGTACTTC.